Below, 8 T cell receptor beta chains from the same sample are listed, as sequenced in a study of blood T cell repertoires in COVID-19. Generated by immunoSEQ multiplex PCR, the TCRdb table keeps only in-frame clones and is missing some. The sample has a few hundred thousand clones, 70% to 90% seen once; the top ten hold around 1%. The material sequenced was peripheral blood. These receptor sequences come from a human donor with COVID-19, enrolled during active disease. The donor label of this sample is uncertain.

The V and J genes are TRBV7-3 and TRBJ1-1; D gene ambiguous. The CDR3 covers 14 residues. The germline gives CDR1 SGHTA, CDR2 FQGTGA. Trimming removed 4 bases at V and 6 bases at J, with 15 bases between. CDR3 residues: CASSWESYSSEAFF. The CDR3 nucleotides are TGTGCCAGCAGCTGGGAGAGTTACTCGTCTGAAGCTTTCTTT.

The J gene is TRBJ1-1, the V gene TRBV6-5; maybe TRBD1 (6 bases). The CDR3 runs 15 residues. With 7 bases removed from V and 6 bases from J, the gap between germline ends came to 21 bases. Germline loops: CDR1 MNHEY, CDR2 SVGAGI. The CDR3 bases are TGTGCCAGCACCCGAAGTACAGGGCGGTATTCTGAAGCTTTCTTT. Translation gives CASTRSTGRYSEAFF.

V and J are TRBV2 and TRBJ1-1; 8 nucleotides align to TRBD1. The V gene end was trimmed by 5 bases and the J gene end by 3 bases; junction bases not matched to a gene: 5. This CDR3 has 14 residues. Germline V lookup: CDR1 SNHLY, CDR2 FYNNEI. The CDR3 nucleotides read TGTGCCAGCAGTATCAGGGGGCGGGACACTGAAGCTTTCTTT. The encoded protein is CASSIRGRDTEAFF.

The gene calls are TRBV30 and TRBJ2-3; no firm D call. This CDR3 has 15 residues. The germline V gene has CDR1 GTSNPN and CDR2 SVGIG (reference sequence). V gave up 7 bases and J gave up 1 base, with 18 bases separating them. The CDR3 here is CASEARVLGTDTQYF. In nucleotides, the CDR3 is TGTGCCTCCGAGGCTCGGGTGTTAGGCACAGATACGCAGTATTTT. Supplemented by reference TRBV30 and TRBJ2-3, the full variable domain reads SQTIHQWPATLVQPVGSPLSLECTVEGTSNPNLYWYRQAAGRGLQLLFYSVGIGQISSEVPQNLSASRPQDRQFILSSKKLLLSDSGFYLCASEARVLGTDTQYFGPGTRLTVL.

The chain is built from TRBV7-9 and TRBJ1-6; no clear D. The length of the CDR3 is 17 residues. Germline V lookup: CDR1 SEHNR, CDR2 FQNEAQ (reference sequence). Trimming took off 3 bases at V and 1 base at J, with 13 bases between the two ends. CDR3 loop: CASSFAGNWSYNSPLHF. The CDR3 DNA is TGTGCCAGCAGCTTCGCGGGAAATTGGTCCTATAATTCACCCCTCCACTTT.

This clone turned up a few times. The chain joins TRBV7-9 to TRBJ1-1; D is uncertain. The CDR3 consists of 14 residues. V lost 4 bases, J lost 5 bases, and 14 bases lay in between. Germline V gene sequence: CDR1 SEHNR, CDR2 FQNEAQ (reference sequence). CDR3 loop: CASSSMPRGTEAFF. The CDR3 coding sequence is TGTGCCAGCAGCTCGATGCCGCGGGGTACTGAAGCTTTCTTT.

The rearrangement links TRBV5-8 to TRBJ2-3; 10 bases line up with TRBD2. The germline gives CDR1 SGHTS, CDR2 YDEGEE. J was trimmed by 3 bases and V by 5 bases; bases with no gene match: 9. This CDR3 is built from 16 residues. The CDR3 protein is CASSASGRAGTDTQYF. DNA for the CDR3: TGTGCCAGCAGTGCGAGCGGGAGGGCCGGGACAGATACGCAGTATTTT.

The gene calls are TRBV5-5 and TRBJ2-5; 11 positions agree with TRBD1. CDR3 length: 16 amino acids. The V gene end was trimmed by 4 bases and the J gene end by 5 bases; junction bases not matched to a gene: 10. Germline-derived CDR1 and CDR2 are SGHKS and YYEKEE (reference sequence). CDR3: CASSRVGQGAGETQYF. The CDR3 DNA follows: TGTGCCAGCAGCCGCGTCGGACAGGGGGCAGGGGAGACCCAGTACTTC.